The T cell receptor beta chain under discussion was sequenced for a study of T cell repertoires in cytomegalovirus infection. Study background: Newly reported HLA-C-restricted and thoroughly characterized HLA-B-restricted CMV epitopes were employed. Overall study findings and caveats: In two of eight donors, the top clonotype was HLA-C-restricted CMV-specific. Cumulated frequencies of public TCR beta families served to identify carriers of CMV plus the relevant HLA.

In germline, CDR1 is SGHTA, CDR2 FQGNSA. The CDR3 covers 12 residues. V was pared by 2 bases and J by 7 bases, with 5 bases between. TCRdb processed the reads anew with MiXCR; each CDR3 protein has one entry. The data hold hundreds of thousands of distinct CDR3 sequences, with roughly 30% observed a single time. A word on this clonotype: Its antigen is unknown.

The TCR comes from a human donor in good health (CMV status not recorded). Some clones in this sample may be carry-over from other donors' samples. The specimen comprised cultured PBMCs, sampled from culture after CMV antigen stimulation. This chain connects TRBV7-2 to TRBJ2-2; D remains unclear. This CDR3 reads CASSLYGGELFF. For the CDR3, the DNA is TGTGCCAGCAGCTTATACGGCGGGGAGCTGTTTTTT. The full variable domain, rest sourced from reference TRBV7-2 and TRBJ2-2, is GAGVSQSPSNKVTEKGKDVELRCDPISGHTALYWYRQSLGQGLEFLIYFQGNSAPDKSGLPSDRFSAERTGGSVSTLTIQRTQQEDSAVYLCASSLYGGELFFGEGSRLTVL.